The 4 T cell receptor beta chains presented below share a single source sample, sequenced in a study of early T cells in non-severe SARS-CoV-2 infection. TCRdb passed the 5' RACE reads through MiXCR, listing each CDR3 protein once. The top ten clones hold around 4.6% of a sample with 35,000 to 50,000 distinct CDR3 sequences, around 23% of them seen once. This sample comprised whole blood, obtained at baseline. These receptors all stem from an adult who was a healthcare worker with PCR-confirmed SARS-CoV-2 infection or an uninfected control (not recorded which).

The CDR3 here is CASSGSGGTYNEQFF. For the CDR3, the DNA is TGTGCCAGCAGCGGGTCCGGGGGGACCTACAATGAGCAGTTCTTC. This chain links TRBV9 with TRBJ2-1, with 7 bases fitting TRBD2. There are 15 residues in the CDR3. Losses at the gene ends were 3 bases for V and 2 bases for J; bases not matched to a gene: 5. Germline loops: CDR1 SGDLS, CDR2 YYNGEE.

The chain couples TRBV18 to TRBJ2-6, with D possibly matching TRBD1 (6 bases). The CDR3 runs 19 residues. Trimming shortened V by 0 bases and J by 0 bases, and 15 bases separated the two germline ends. Germline V gene lookup returns CDR1 KGHSH and CDR2 LQKENI. CDR3 in DNA: TGTGCCAGCTCACCACCGGTACCACAGGGAAGCTCTGGGGCCAACGTCCTGACTTTC. Its translation: CASSPPVPQGSSGANVLTF. Full variable domain (outside the CDR3, taken from reference TRBV18 and TRBJ2-6): NAGVMQNPRHLVRRRGQEARLRCSPMKGHSHVYWYRQLPEEGLKFMVYLQKENIIDESGMPKERFSAEFPKEGPSILRIQQVVRGDSAAYFCASSPPVPQGSSGANVLTFGAGSRLTVL.

The table lists this clonotype with a few counts. The V and J genes are TRBV30 and TRBJ2-3; D possibly uses TRBD1 or TRBD2 (5 bases each). Germline V CDR1 and CDR2: GTSNPN, SVGIG (reference sequence). There are 15 residues in the CDR3. Trimming took off 0 bases at V and 0 bases at J, with 10 bases between the two ends. This CDR3 is CAWSVPGPSTDTQYF. For the CDR3, the DNA is TGTGCCTGGAGTGTTCCGGGGCCTAGCACAGATACGCAGTATTTT. Variable domain in full (rest from reference TRBV30 and TRBJ2-3): SQTIHQWPATLVQPVGSPLSLECTVEGTSNPNLYWYRQAAGRGLQLLFYSVGIGQISSEVPQNLSASRPQDRQFILSSKKLLLSDSGFYLCAWSVPGPSTDTQYFGPGTRLTVL.

The rearrangement links TRBV2 to TRBJ1-6, with D unresolved. CDR3 size: 14 residues. The germline V and J ends were trimmed by 4 bases and 6 bases, with 10 bases remaining between them. CDR1 and CDR2 (germline): SNHLY, FYNNEI. Here the CDR3 DNA reads TGTGCCAGCAGTGTGATTGATAGTAATTCACCCCTCCACTTT. Translated: CASSVIDSNSPLHF.